One T cell receptor beta chain is described in this entry. Antigen specificity is unknown. V dropped 0 bases and J dropped 6 bases, with 18 bases sitting between them. This CDR3 contains 17 residues. This entry is derived from a study of blood T cells in healthy people across ages. The study's findings and limits: PBMCs were not sorted, which prevented a conclusive comparison of naive versus antigen-experienced cells.

Primers used in a second PCR of roughly 7 to 12 cycles were a sample-barcoded 5' primer and a J-beta primer mix. TCRdb reprocessed the 5' RACE reads via MiXCR and lists one record per CDR3 protein. The table shows around 1,600,000 distinct CDR3 sequences, with about 45% occurring only once. The chain combines TRBV12-3 or TRBV12-4 with TRBJ2-1; a possible D gene is TRBD1 (6 bases). The specimen was blood. This receptor was identified in a woman between 18 and 29 years old in good health. The CDR3: CASSLAWGPRGVNEQFF. CDR3 coding DNA: TGTGCCAGCAGTTTAGCATGGGGGCCCCGGGGAGTCAATGAGCAGTTCTTC.